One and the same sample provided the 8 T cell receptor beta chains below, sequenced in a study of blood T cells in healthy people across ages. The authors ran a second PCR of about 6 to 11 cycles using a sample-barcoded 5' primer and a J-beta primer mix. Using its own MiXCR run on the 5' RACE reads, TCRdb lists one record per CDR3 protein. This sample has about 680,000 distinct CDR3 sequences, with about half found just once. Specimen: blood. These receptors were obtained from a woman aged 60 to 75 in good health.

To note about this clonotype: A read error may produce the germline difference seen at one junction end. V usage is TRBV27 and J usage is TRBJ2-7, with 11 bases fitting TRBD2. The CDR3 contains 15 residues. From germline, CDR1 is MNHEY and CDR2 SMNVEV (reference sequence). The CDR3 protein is CTSTLVAGGPPEQYF. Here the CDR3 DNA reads TGTACCAGCACATTAGTAGCGGGAGGGCCCCCCGAGCAGTACTTC.

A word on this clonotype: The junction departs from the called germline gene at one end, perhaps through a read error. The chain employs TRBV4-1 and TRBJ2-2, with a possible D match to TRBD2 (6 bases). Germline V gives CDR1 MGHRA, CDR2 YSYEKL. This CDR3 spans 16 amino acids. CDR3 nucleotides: TGCGCCAGCAGCCAAGGGGTGGGGAGAAACACCGGGGGGCTGTTTTTT. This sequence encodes CASSQGVGRNTGGLFF.

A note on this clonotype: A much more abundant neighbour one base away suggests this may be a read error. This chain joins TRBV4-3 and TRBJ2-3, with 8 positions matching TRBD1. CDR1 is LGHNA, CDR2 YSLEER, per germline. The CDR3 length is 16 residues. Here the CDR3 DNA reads TGCGTCAGCAGCCAAGATACAGGGGGGACTGGGGATACGCAGTATTTT. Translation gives CVSSQDTGGTGDTQYF.

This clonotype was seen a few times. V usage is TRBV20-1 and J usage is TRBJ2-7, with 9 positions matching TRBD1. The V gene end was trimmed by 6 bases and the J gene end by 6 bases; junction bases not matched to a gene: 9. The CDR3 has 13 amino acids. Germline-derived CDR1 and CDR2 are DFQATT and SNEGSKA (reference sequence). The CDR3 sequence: CSAGTGSKGEQYF. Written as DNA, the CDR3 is TGCAGTGCCGGGACAGGGAGTAAGGGCGAGCAGTACTTC.

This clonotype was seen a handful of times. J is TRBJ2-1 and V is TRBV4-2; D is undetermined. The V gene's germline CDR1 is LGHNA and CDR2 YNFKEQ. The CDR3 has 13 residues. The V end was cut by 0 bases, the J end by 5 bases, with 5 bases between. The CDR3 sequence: CASSQDVDNEQFF. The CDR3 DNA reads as TGTGCCAGCAGCCAAGACGTAGACAATGAGCAGTTCTTC.

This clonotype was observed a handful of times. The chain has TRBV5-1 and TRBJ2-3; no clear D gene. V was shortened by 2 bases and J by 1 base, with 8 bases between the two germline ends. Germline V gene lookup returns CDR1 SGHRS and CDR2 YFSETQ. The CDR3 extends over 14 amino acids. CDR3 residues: CASSFGPGTDTQYF. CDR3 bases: TGCGCCAGCAGCTTTGGGCCAGGCACAGATACGCAGTATTTT.

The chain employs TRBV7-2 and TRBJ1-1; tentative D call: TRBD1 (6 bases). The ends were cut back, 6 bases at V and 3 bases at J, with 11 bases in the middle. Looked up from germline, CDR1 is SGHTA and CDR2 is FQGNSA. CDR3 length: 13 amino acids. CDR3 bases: TGTGCCAGCAGAATCACAGGGTACACTGAAGCTTTCTTT. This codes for CASRITGYTEAFF.

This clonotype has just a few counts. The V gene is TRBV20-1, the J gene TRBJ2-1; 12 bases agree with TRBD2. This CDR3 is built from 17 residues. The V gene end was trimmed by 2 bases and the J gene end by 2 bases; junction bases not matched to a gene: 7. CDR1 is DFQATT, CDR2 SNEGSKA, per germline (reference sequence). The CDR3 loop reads CSARPSGRAVPYNEQFF. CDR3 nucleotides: TGCAGTGCTAGACCTAGCGGGAGGGCCGTCCCCTACAATGAGCAGTTCTTC.